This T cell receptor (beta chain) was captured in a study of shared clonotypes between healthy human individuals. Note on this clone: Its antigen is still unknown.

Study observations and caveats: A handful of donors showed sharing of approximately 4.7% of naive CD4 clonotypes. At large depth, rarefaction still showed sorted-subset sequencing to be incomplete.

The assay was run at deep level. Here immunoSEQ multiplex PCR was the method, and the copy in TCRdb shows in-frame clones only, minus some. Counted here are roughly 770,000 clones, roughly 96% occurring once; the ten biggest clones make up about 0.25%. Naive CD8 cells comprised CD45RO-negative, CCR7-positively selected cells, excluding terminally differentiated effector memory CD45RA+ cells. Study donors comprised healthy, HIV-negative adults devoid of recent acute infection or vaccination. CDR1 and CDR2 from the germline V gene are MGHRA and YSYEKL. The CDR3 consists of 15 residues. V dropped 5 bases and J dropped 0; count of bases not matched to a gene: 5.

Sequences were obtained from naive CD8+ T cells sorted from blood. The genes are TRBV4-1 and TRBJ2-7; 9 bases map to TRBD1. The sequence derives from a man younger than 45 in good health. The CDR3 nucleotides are TGCGCCAGCAGCAAGGACAGGGGTCTCTCCTACGAGCAGTACTTC. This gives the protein CASSKDRGLSYEQYF.